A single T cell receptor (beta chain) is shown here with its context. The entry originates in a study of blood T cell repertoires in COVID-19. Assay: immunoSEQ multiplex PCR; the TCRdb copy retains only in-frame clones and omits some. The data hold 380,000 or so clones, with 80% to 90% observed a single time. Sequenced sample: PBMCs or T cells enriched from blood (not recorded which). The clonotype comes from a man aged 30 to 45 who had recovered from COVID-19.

This CDR3 is CASSPPSIEGYTF. The CDR3, as DNA: TGTGCCAGCAGCCCCCCCAGTATTGAAGGCTACACCTTC. The chain couples TRBV9 to TRBJ1-2; D not resolved. CDR1 SGDLS and CDR2 YYNGEE come from the germline V gene. Trimming removed 4 bases at V and 8 bases at J, with 15 bases between. CDR3 length: 13 amino acids.